This record covers a single T cell receptor (beta chain). Its antigen remains unknown. This sample stems from a study of cytomegalovirus exposure and HLA in healthy donors. Profiling relied on immunoSEQ multiplex PCR, and the TCRdb table lists in-frame clones only, not all of them. The sample shows approximately 200,000 clones, about 86% of them seen only once. Study-wide results and limits: Reports showed the classifier diagnosing cytomegalovirus status with high specificity and sensitivity.

Sequencing was carried out using PBMCs. The TCR comes from a woman younger than 30 in good health and CMV-seronegative.

CDR3 loop: CASSVGLAGNRGDYEQYF. CDR3 DNA: TGTGCCAGCAGTGTAGGACTAGCGGGAAACCGAGGGGACTACGAGCAGTACTTC. This chain connects TRBV2 to TRBJ2-7; 12 nucleotides line up with TRBD2. V lost 4 bases, J lost 3 bases, and 13 bases stayed unmatched. The CDR3 runs 18 residues. Germline CDR1 and CDR2: SNHLY and FYNNEI. The entire variable domain, with the rest obtained from reference TRBV2 and TRBJ2-7, is as follows: EPEVTQTPSHQVTQMGQEVILRCVPISNHLYFYWYRQILGQKVEFLVSFYNNEISEKSEIFDDQFSVERPDGSNFTLKIRSTKLEDSAMYFCASSVGLAGNRGDYEQYFGPGTRLTVT.